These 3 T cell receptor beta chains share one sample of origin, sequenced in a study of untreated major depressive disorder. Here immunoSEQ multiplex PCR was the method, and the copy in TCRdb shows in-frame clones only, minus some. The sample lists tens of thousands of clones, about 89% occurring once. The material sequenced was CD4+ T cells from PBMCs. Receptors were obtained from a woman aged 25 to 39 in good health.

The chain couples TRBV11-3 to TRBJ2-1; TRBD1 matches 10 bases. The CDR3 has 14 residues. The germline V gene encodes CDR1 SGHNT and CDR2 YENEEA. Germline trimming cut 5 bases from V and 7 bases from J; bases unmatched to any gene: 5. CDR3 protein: CASSRGQGVNEQFF. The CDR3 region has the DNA TGTGCCAGCAGCCGAGGACAGGGGGTGAATGAGCAGTTCTTC.

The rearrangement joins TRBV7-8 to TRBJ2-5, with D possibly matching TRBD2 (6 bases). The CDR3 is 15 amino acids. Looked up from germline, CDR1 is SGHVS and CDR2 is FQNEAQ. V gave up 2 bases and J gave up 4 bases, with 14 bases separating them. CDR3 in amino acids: CASSLWGLRRETQYF. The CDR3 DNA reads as TGTGCCAGCAGCTTATGGGGACTCCGACGAGAGACCCAGTACTTC.

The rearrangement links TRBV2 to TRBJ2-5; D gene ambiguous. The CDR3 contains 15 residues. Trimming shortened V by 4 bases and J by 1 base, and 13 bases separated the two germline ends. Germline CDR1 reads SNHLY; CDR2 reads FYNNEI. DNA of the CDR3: TGTGCCAGCAGTGCGGGCAGGCCCCCCCAAGAGACCCAGTACTTC. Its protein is CASSAGRPPQETQYF.